These 10 T cell receptor beta chains came from one sample sequenced in a study of T cells after yellow fever vaccination. MiXCR was run by TCRdb on the 5' RACE reads, yielding one entry per CDR3 protein. The sample contains about 340,000 distinct CDR3 sequences, roughly an eighth of which appear only once. The sample was CD4+ T cells sorted from PBMCs, taken 15 days after the yellow fever booster vaccination. The receptors were gathered from a man between 18 and 29 years old who received the YFV17D yellow fever vaccine.

This chain links TRBV28 with TRBJ1-2; D perhaps matches TRBD1 (6 bases). Germline V gives CDR1 MDHEN, CDR2 SYDVKM. V dropped 3 bases and J dropped 8 bases, with 10 bases sitting between them. The CDR3 has 12 amino acids. The CDR3 loop reads CASSFRGGGYTF. The CDR3 DNA sequence: TGTGCCAGCAGTTTCAGGGGTGGGGGCTACACCTTC.

This clonotype has a handful of counts. The CDR3 here is CSVQQGWAEAFF. Written as DNA, the CDR3 is TGCAGTGTCCAACAGGGATGGGCTGAAGCTTTCTTT. The chain combines TRBV20-1 with TRBJ1-1; D perhaps matches TRBD1 (6 bases). CDR1 and CDR2 (germline): DFQATT, SNEGSKA (reference sequence). The CDR3 is 12 residues long. V lost 7 bases and J 6 bases, leaving 15 bases between the germline ends.

The chain has TRBV9 and TRBJ1-2; D unclear. This CDR3 has 14 residues. V was cut by 3 bases and J by 5 bases, with 14 bases left in between. In germline, CDR1 is SGDLS, CDR2 YYNGEE. CDR3 bases: TGTGCCAGCAGCGCTTGGGCAACTGATTATGGCTACACCTTC. It yields the protein CASSAWATDYGYTF.

This clonotype has a handful of counts. J is TRBJ2-2 and V is TRBV5-1; 10 bases line up with TRBD2. Germline CDR1 is SGHRS and CDR2 is YFSETQ. After removal of 3 bases from V and 2 bases from J, the junction contained 4 bases not matched to a gene. The CDR3 is 16 residues long. The CDR3 DNA reads TGCGCCAGCAGCTCACTAGCGGGGCTTAACACCGGGGAGCTGTTTTTT. Its translation is CASSSLAGLNTGELFF. Full variable domain (outside the CDR3, taken from reference TRBV5-1 and TRBJ2-2): KAGVTQTPRYLIKTRGQQVTLSCSPISGHRSVSWYQQTPGQGLQFLFEYFSETQRNKGNFPGRFSGRQFSNSRSEMNVSTLELGDSALYLCASSSLAGLNTGELFFGEGSRLTVL.

This clonotype was seen only once. The chain has TRBV6-2 or TRBV6-3 and TRBJ2-2; 9 bases align to TRBD2. Germline V CDR1 and CDR2: MNHEY, SVGEGT. This CDR3 region has 14 residues. V shed 9 bases, J shed 4 bases, and the junction held 6 bases outside the gene matches. The CDR3 DNA sequence: TGTGCCAGTCATCCTAGCGGGGCCACCGGGGAGCTGTTTTTT. This sequence encodes CASHPSGATGELFF.

J is TRBJ2-7 and V is TRBV4-1, with D possibly being TRBD2 (7 bases). The CDR3 totals 17 residues. Between the trimmed V and J ends, which lost 0 bases and 2 bases, there was a span of 17 bases. Germline V gene sequence: CDR1 MGHRA, CDR2 YSYEKL. This CDR3 is CASSQDLRGGAPYEQYF. The CDR3 DNA reads TGCGCCAGCAGCCAAGATCTAAGAGGGGGGGCCCCCTACGAGCAGTACTTC.

The V gene is TRBV6-5, the J gene TRBJ2-4; TRBD1 might be the D (6 bases). The germline V gene has CDR1 MNHEY and CDR2 SVGAGI. V dropped 5 bases and J dropped 3 bases, with 11 bases sitting between them. The CDR3 runs to 14 residues. The CDR3 sequence: CASSRAGVKNIQYF. The DNA for the CDR3 is TGTGCCAGCAGTAGGGCAGGGGTCAAAAACATTCAGTACTTC.

This clonotype occurred many times. This rearrangement joins TRBV18 to TRBJ2-5; D might be TRBD1 (6 bases). This CDR3 has 15 amino acids. Germline V gene sequence: CDR1 KGHSH, CDR2 LQKENI. V lost 0 bases and J 1 base, leaving 9 bases between the germline ends. CDR3 amino acids: CASSPPSTGQETQYF. In DNA form, the CDR3 reads TGTGCCAGCTCACCACCATCGACAGGCCAAGAGACCCAGTACTTC.

V gene TRBV28 combines with J gene TRBJ1-1, with D possibly TRBD1 on 5 matching bases. There are 13 residues in the CDR3. Germline V gives CDR1 MDHEN, CDR2 SYDVKM. V lost 5 bases to trimming and J lost 10 bases, with 17 bases between them. In DNA form, the CDR3 reads TGTGCCAGCAGTATCCCCGCAGGGCGGAGAGCTTTCTTT. It translates to CASSIPAGRRAFF.

V is TRBV7-8 and J is TRBJ2-1, with TRBD2 matching over 13 bases. In germline, CDR1 is SGHVS, CDR2 FQNEAQ. This CDR3 spans 15 amino acids. J gave up 7 bases and V 4 bases, and 4 bases lay outside the gene matches. The CDR3 nucleotides are TGTGCCAGCAGCTCCACTAGCGGGGGGGTTAATGAGCAGTTCTTC. Protein sequence: CASSSTSGGVNEQFF.